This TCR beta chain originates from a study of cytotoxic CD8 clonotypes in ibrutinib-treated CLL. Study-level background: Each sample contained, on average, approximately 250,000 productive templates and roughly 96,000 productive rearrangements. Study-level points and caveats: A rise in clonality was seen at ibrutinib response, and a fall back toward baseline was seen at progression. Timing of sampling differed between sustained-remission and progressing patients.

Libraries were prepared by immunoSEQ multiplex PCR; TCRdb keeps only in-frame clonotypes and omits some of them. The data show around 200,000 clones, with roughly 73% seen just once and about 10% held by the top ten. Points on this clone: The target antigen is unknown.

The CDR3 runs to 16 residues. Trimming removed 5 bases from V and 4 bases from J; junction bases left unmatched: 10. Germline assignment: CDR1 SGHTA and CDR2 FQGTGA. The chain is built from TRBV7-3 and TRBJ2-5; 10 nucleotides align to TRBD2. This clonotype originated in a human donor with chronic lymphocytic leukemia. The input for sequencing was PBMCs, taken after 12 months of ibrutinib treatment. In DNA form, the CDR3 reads TGTGCCAGCAGCCTCGGGCTAGCGGGGGTGGCAGAGACCCAGTACTTC. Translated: CASSLGLAGVAETQYF.